A selection of T cell receptor beta chains follows, all from one sample in a study of spatial heterogeneity in lung cancer. TCRdb re-derived calls from the 5' RACE reads in MiXCR, one entry per CDR3 protein. The table has about 43,000 distinct CDR3 sequences, 20% to 25% seen once; the top ten hold less than 9.5%. Sequencing was performed on PBMCs, taken at follow-up. The receptors originated from a female donor with early-stage non-small cell lung cancer. Each CDR3 is given with its conserved first and last residue. Fields, in order: clone size, D gene, V gene, J gene, CDR3 protein, CDR3 DNA. D genes are given only for firm matches. The size entry is marked missing in some rows and otherwise reads once, few, many or a size class.

many,TRBD1,TRBV5-1,TRBJ2-3,CASSFQGAQSVDTQYF,TGCGCCAGCAGCTTCCAGGGGGCGCAGTCAGTTGATACGCAGTATTTT
many,TRBD1,TRBV29-1,TRBJ2-5,CSVGQGTLETQYF,TGCAGCGTTGGACAGGGGACTTTGGAGACCCAGTACTTC
.,.,TRBV3-1,TRBJ1-4,CASSQLRATNEKLFF,TGTGCCAGCAGCCAGCTCCGTGCAACTAATGAAAAACTGTTTTTT
.,.,TRBV5-1,TRBJ1-2,CASSLTADGYTF,TGCGCCAGCAGCTTGACCGCGGATGGCTACACCTTC
.,.,TRBV19,TRBJ2-2,CASSRFSYDTGELFF,TGTGCCAGTAGTCGGTTCTCTTACGACACCGGGGAGCTGTTTTTT
many,TRBD2,TRBV19,TRBJ2-1,CASSIWGLAGNEQFF,TGTGCCAGTAGTATCTGGGGACTAGCGGGAAATGAGCAGTTCTTC
.,TRBD2,TRBV5-1,TRBJ2-1,CASSYSRESDPSENEQFF,TGCGCCAGCAGCTACTCGCGGGAGTCGGACCCAAGTGAAAATGAGCAGTTCTTC
.,.,TRBV3-1,TRBJ1-1,CASSQWRGVEDTEAFF,TGTGCCAGCAGCCAGTGGCGGGGAGTGGAGGACACCGAAGCTTTCTTT
.,.,TRBV19,TRBJ1-4,CASSIYGLRVNEKLFF,TGTGCCAGTAGTATCTACGGGCTACGGGTGAATGAAAAACTGTTTTTT
many,.,TRBV6-2/TRBV6-3,TRBJ2-1,CASKVTLSSYNEQFF,TGTGCCAGCAAGGTCACTTTGAGCTCCTACAATGAGCAGTTCTTC
.,.,TRBV5-6,TRBJ1-4,CASSTWATNEKLFF,TGTGCCAGCAGTACCTGGGCGACTAATGAAAAACTGTTTTTT
few,.,TRBV11-2,TRBJ2-3,CASSPLVTSTDTQYF,TGTGCCAGCAGCCCCTTAGTGACCAGCACAGATACGCAGTATTTT
medium-sized,.,TRBV7-2,TRBJ1-5,CASSLGLDNQPQHF,TGTGCCAGCAGCTTAGGTCTAGACAATCAGCCCCAGCATTTT
few,TRBD1,TRBV20-1,TRBJ2-4,CSASPGTANIQYF,TGCAGTGCTTCTCCCGGGACAGCTAACATTCAGTACTTC
few,.,TRBV5-5,TRBJ2-3,CASSLVSPDTQYF,TGTGCCAGCAGCTTGGTTTCCCCAGATACGCAGTATTTT
few,.,TRBV29-1,TRBJ1-1,CSPSVGTEAFF,TGCAGCCCCTCAGTAGGGACTGAAGCTTTCTTT
few,TRBD2,TRBV7-8,TRBJ2-7,CASSLGAGGFGEQYF,TGTGCCAGCAGCTTAGGGGCGGGAGGGTTCGGCGAGCAGTACTTC
many,TRBD1,TRBV29-1,TRBJ1-5,CSVGQGYGQPQHF,TGCAGCGTCGGACAGGGGTACGGTCAGCCCCAGCATTTT
many,TRBD1,TRBV3-1,TRBJ2-5,CASSQPTGGETQYF,TGTGCCAGCAGCCAACCGACAGGGGGAGAGACCCAGTACTTC
many,.,TRBV5-1,TRBJ1-3,CASSFDPGNTIYF,TGCGCCAGCAGCTTTGATCCTGGAAACACCATATATTTT
few,.,TRBV6-5,TRBJ1-3,CASSYGERNTIYF,TGTGCCAGCAGTTACGGGGAGAGAAACACCATATATTTT
many,.,TRBV30,TRBJ2-1,CAWSGVGEQFF,TGTGCCTGGAGTGGGGTTGGTGAGCAGTTCTTC
.,.,TRBV11-1,TRBJ2-7,CASSKGRTGTYEQYF,TGTGCCAGCAGCAAAGGCCGGACGGGAACCTACGAGCAGTACTTC
many,.,TRBV15,TRBJ1-1,CATSRGFVEAFF,TGTGCCACCAGCAGAGGCTTTGTGGAAGCTTTCTTT
many,TRBD2,TRBV7-6,TRBJ2-5,CASSAGTSQSAETQYF,TGTGCCAGCAGCGCAGGGACTAGCCAGTCCGCGGAGACCCAGTACTTC
.,.,TRBV7-8,TRBJ2-1,CASSPSRKFSSYNEQFF,TGTGCCAGCAGCCCGTCTAGAAAATTTTCCTCCTACAATGAGCAGTTCTTC